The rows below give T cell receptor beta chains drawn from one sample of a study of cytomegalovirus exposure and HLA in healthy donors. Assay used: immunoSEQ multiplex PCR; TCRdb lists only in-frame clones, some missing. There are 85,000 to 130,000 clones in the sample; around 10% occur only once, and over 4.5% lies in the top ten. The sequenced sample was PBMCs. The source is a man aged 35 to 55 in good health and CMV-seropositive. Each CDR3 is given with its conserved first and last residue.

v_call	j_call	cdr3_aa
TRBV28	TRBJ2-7	CASGQYEQYF
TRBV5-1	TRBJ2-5	CASSLATGGPETQYF
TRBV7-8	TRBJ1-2	CASSLTDRYGYTF
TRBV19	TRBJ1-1	CASSQDSFLTEAFF
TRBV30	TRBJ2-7	CAWTKRRSYEQYF
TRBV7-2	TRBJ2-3	CASSLVAGGADTQYF
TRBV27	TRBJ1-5	CASSLSQINQPQHF
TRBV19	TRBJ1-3	CASSVRDIVSGNTIYF
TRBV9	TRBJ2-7	CASSVRTGSVYEQYF
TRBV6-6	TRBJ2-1	CAYGSSGSNEQFF
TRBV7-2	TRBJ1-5	CASSLGVQAQPQHF
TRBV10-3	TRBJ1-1	CASRRVNTEAFF